The 27 T cell receptor beta chains below come from one sample, sequenced in a study of T cells in Graves' hyperthyroidism and ophthalmopathy. Researchers amplified the TCR beta CDR3 regions from RNA transcripts. The HTBI primer set drove a first-round RT-PCR of the TCR CDR3. MiXCR was run by TCRdb on the multiplex PCR reads, yielding one entry per CDR3 protein. The profile covers around 690,000 distinct CDR3 sequences, with more than 20% appearing a single time and 34% taken by the ten largest. The sample was blood. These receptors came from a man aged 30 to 39 with Graves' ophthalmopathy.

The chain employs TRBV10-3 and TRBJ1-1; no firm D call. Germline CDR1 ENHRY, CDR2 SYGVKD. The CDR3 sequence is 11 residues long. Trimming cost V 6 bases and J 0 bases, with 2 bases left between them. The CDR3 DNA reads as TGTGCCATCAGGATGAACACTGAAGCTTTCTTT. Translation gives CAIRMNTEAFF.

A few counts support this clonotype. The chain couples TRBV12-3 or TRBV12-4 to TRBJ2-4; 9 bases align to TRBD2. CDR3 length: 15 residues. Unmatched junction bases numbered 3, after V lost 5 bases and J lost 1 base. The CDR3 here is CASSPSGRAKNIQYF. For the CDR3, the DNA is TGTGCCAGCAGTCCCAGCGGGAGGGCCAAAAACATTCAGTACTTC.

V is TRBV20-1 and J is TRBJ2-3; 7 nucleotides match TRBD2. CDR1 and CDR2 from the germline V gene are DFQATT and SNEGSKA (reference sequence). The length of the CDR3 is 14 residues. This CDR3 is CRGGSSGYTDTQYF. The CDR3, as DNA: TGCAGGGGAGGGAGTAGCGGTTACACAGATACGCAGTATTTT.

This chain connects TRBV6-1 to TRBJ2-1, with D possibly being TRBD2 (7 bases). V was shortened by 2 bases and J by 10 bases, with 15 bases between the two germline ends. This CDR3 contains 14 residues. Germline lookup yields CDR1 MNHNS and CDR2 SASEGT. For the CDR3, the DNA is TGTGCCAGCAGTGAAATCGGCGGGGGCGGGGAGCAGTTCTTC. It codes for CASSEIGGGGEQFF.

The V and J genes are TRBV20-1 and TRBJ1-4; D unclear. The CDR3 has 14 amino acids. The germline V gene encodes CDR1 DFQATT and CDR2 SNEGSKA (reference sequence). With 6 bases removed from V and 5 bases from J, the gap between germline ends came to 16 bases. CDR3: CSAATGWSNEKLFF. As DNA, the CDR3 is TGCAGTGCCGCTACCGGGTGGAGCAATGAAAAACTGTTTTTT.

The rearrangement joins TRBV14 to TRBJ2-1; a possible D gene is TRBD2 (5 bases). There are 15 residues in the CDR3. Germline lookup yields CDR1 SGHDN and CDR2 FVKESK. Trimming stripped 4 bases from V and 4 bases from J, with 14 bases between. This CDR3 is CASSPGLAYYNEQFF. The CDR3 bases are TGTGCCAGCAGCCCCGGTCTAGCCTATTACAATGAGCAGTTCTTC.

The V and J genes are TRBV18 and TRBJ2-5; 12 bases align to TRBD1. The V gene end was trimmed by 5 bases and the J gene end by 6 bases; junction bases not matched to a gene: 10. Germline V gives CDR1 KGHSH, CDR2 LQKENI. The CDR3 is 16 amino acids. CDR3: CASSSAGTGGDKTQYF. CDR3 DNA sequence: TGTGCCAGCTCATCAGCCGGGACAGGGGGCGATAAGACCCAGTACTTC. Full variable domain (rest looked up from reference TRBV18 and TRBJ2-5): NAGVMQNPRHLVRRRGQEARLRCSPMKGHSHVYWYRQLPEEGLKFMVYLQKENIIDESGMPKERFSAEFPKEGPSILRIQQVVRGDSAAYFCASSSAGTGGDKTQYFGPGTRLLVL.

This clonotype has just a few counts. The chain recombines TRBV5-1 with TRBJ2-3; 15 nucleotides align to TRBD2. The length of the CDR3 is 16 residues. Germline V gene lookup returns CDR1 SGHRS and CDR2 YFSETQ. With V trimmed by 6 bases and J by 4 bases, 6 bases remained unmatched. CDR3 protein: CASIPGLAGGADTQYF. The DNA for the CDR3 is TGCGCCAGCATACCGGGACTAGCGGGAGGAGCAGATACGCAGTATTTT.

This rearrangement joins TRBV30 to TRBJ2-7, with a tentative D call TRBD2 (5 bases). V was clipped by 4 bases and J by 0 bases, with 10 bases between them. The V gene's germline CDR1 is GTSNPN and CDR2 SVGIG (reference sequence). This CDR3 is 13 amino acids long. The CDR3, as DNA: TGTGCCTGGACGGACTTTAGCTCCTACGAGCAGTACTTC. Its protein is CAWTDFSSYEQYF.

The chain carries TRBV30 and TRBJ2-1; D unresolved. The V gene's germline CDR1 is GTSNPN and CDR2 SVGIG (reference sequence). Trimming left V 0 bases short and J 6 bases short, with 3 bases between. The CDR3 runs to 11 residues. CDR3 sequence: CAWSVANEQFF. The CDR3 coding sequence is TGTGCCTGGAGTGTAGCCAATGAGCAGTTCTTC.

The chain joins TRBV28 to TRBJ2-5, with 8 positions matching TRBD1. The CDR3 runs to 13 residues. The J segment lost 7 bases and the V segment lost 6 bases, leaving 7 bases of the junction unmatched. The germline V gene encodes CDR1 MDHEN and CDR2 SYDVKM. Here the CDR3 reads CASRPQGAGTQYF. The CDR3, as DNA: TGTGCCAGCAGACCCCAGGGGGCAGGGACCCAGTACTTC.

This clonotype occurred a few times. The chain has TRBV12-3 or TRBV12-4 and TRBJ2-2; D not certain. The V end lost 2 bases, the J end lost 5 bases, and 12 bases lay between the germline ends. The CDR3 extends over 15 amino acids. The chain's CDR3 is CASSLFVLTTGELFF. The DNA of the CDR3 is TGTGCCAGCAGTTTATTTGTCCTTACGACCGGGGAGCTGTTTTTT.

This clonotype was counted between two and nine times. The chain joins TRBV11-1 to TRBJ2-3; D uncertain. Germline CDR1 SGHAT, CDR2 FQDESV (reference sequence). The V and J ends lost 2 bases and 0 bases respectively, with 9 bases between them. This CDR3 spans 15 amino acids. The CDR3 nucleotides are TGTGCCAGCAGCTTAAGGATGGCTAGCACAGATACGCAGTATTTT. This codes for CASSLRMASTDTQYF.

The chain links TRBV5-4 to TRBJ1-4, with 8 bases matching TRBD1. The CDR3 consists of 16 residues. Germline CDR1 and CDR2: SGHNT and YYREEE (reference sequence). The trim removed 4 bases at V and 2 bases at J, leaving 7 bases unmatched. CDR3 DNA sequence: TGTGCCAGCAGCGAAGGACAGGGCGGGACTAATGAAAAACTGTTTTTT. This translates into CASSEGQGGTNEKLFF.

In regard to this clonotype: A much larger clone lies a single base off, so this may be a read error. The chain joins TRBV6-1 to TRBJ2-7, with 9 bases identical to TRBD2. Germline V lookup: CDR1 MNHNS, CDR2 SASEGT. The CDR3 is 16 amino acids. The CDR3 reads CAGSEEIAGVWGEQYF. The CDR3 bases are TGTGCCGGCAGTGAAGAAATAGCGGGGGTATGGGGCGAGCAGTACTTC.

This clonotype turned up a few times. This rearrangement joins TRBV9 to TRBJ2-5, with 10 bases fitting TRBD1. The CDR3 contains 14 residues. J was trimmed by 3 bases and V by 3 bases; bases with no gene match: 2. Germline values: CDR1 SGDLS, CDR2 YYNGEE. The DNA of the CDR3 is TGTGCCAGCAGCGCCGGGACAGGGGAAGAGACCCAGTACTTC. Translated, it gives CASSAGTGEETQYF. The whole variable domain, filled in from reference TRBV9 and TRBJ2-5, reads DSGVTQTPKHLITATGQRVTLRCSPRSGDLSVYWYQQSLDQGLQFLIQYYNGEERAKGNILERFSAQQFPDLHSELNLSSLELGDSALYFCASSAGTGEETQYFGPGTRLLVL.

This sequence joins TRBV20-1 and TRBJ2-7, with TRBD1 matching 11 bases. Germline-derived CDR1 and CDR2 are DFQATT and SNEGSKA (reference sequence). Trimming at V came to 6 bases and at J to 5 bases, leaving 6 bases not matched to a gene. The CDR3 has 13 amino acids. CDR3 region: CSAKDRGHHEQYF. Written as DNA, the CDR3 is TGCAGTGCCAAGGACAGGGGGCATCACGAGCAGTACTTC.

This sequence joins TRBV20-1 and TRBJ2-1; 7 nucleotides match TRBD2. Germline V gene sequence: CDR1 DFQATT, CDR2 SNEGSKA (reference sequence). V dropped 4 bases and J dropped 6; count of bases not matched to a gene: 3. CDR3 size: 12 residues. The CDR3 coding sequence is TGCAGTGCTAAACTAGCGAGCAATGAGCAGTTCTTC. It specifies CSAKLASNEQFF.

This clonotype was counted many times. The V and J genes are TRBV11-2 and TRBJ1-6; D is possibly TRBD1 (6 bases). Trimming left V 4 bases short and J 5 bases short, with 12 bases between. The CDR3 contains 15 residues. In germline, CDR1 is SGHAT, CDR2 FQNNGV. The CDR3 protein is CASSSRTANNSPLHF. CDR3 in DNA: TGTGCCAGCAGCTCACGGACAGCTAATAATTCACCCCTCCACTTT.

This clonotype was seen ten or more times. The rearrangement uses TRBV20-1 and TRBJ2-1; the D gene is possibly TRBD2 (5 bases). Trimming removed 7 bases from V and 0 bases from J, with 10 bases in between. The germline gives CDR1 DFQATT, CDR2 SNEGSKA (reference sequence). The CDR3 covers 13 residues. The CDR3 region has the DNA TGCAGTGTACAGCGGAGCTCCTACAATGAGCAGTTCTTC. It encodes CSVQRSSYNEQFF.

This clonotype was observed at least ten times. This sequence joins TRBV2 and TRBJ2-7, with D unresolved. Trimming cost V 7 bases and J 7 bases, with 8 bases left between them. The CDR3 is 10 amino acids. In germline, CDR1 is SNHLY, CDR2 FYNNEI. CDR3 nucleotides: TGTGCCAGCAAAGCTTCAGAGCAGTACTTC. It is translated as CASKASEQYF. Full variable domain (remainder filled in from reference TRBV2 and TRBJ2-7): EPEVTQTPSHQVTQMGQEVILRCVPISNHLYFYWYRQILGQKVEFLVSFYNNEISEKSEIFDDQFSVERPDGSNFTLKIRSTKLEDSAMYFCASKASEQYFGPGTRLTVT.

This clonotype was seen only a few times. The rearrangement uses TRBV29-1 and TRBJ2-1; 11 bases align to TRBD2. Germline V lookup: CDR1 SQVTM, CDR2 ANQGSEA. The V gene end was trimmed by 5 bases and the J gene end by 5 bases; junction bases not matched to a gene: 11. The CDR3 contains 16 residues. CDR3 amino acids: CSVSGILAGADNEQFF. CDR3 DNA sequence: TGCAGCGTTTCAGGCATACTAGCGGGAGCCGACAATGAGCAGTTCTTC.

J is TRBJ1-1 and V is TRBV4-1, with a weak D call TRBD1 (5 bases). The CDR3 length is 14 residues. V shed 4 bases and J shed 3 bases, with 12 bases lying between them. Germline V lookup: CDR1 MGHRA, CDR2 YSYEKL. This CDR3 reads CASSPRGVYTEAFF. CDR3 sequence (DNA): TGCGCCAGCAGCCCCCGGGGGGTCTACACTGAAGCTTTCTTT.

This clonotype was counted many times. The chain couples TRBV20-1 to TRBJ2-7; D gene ambiguous. Deletions cut 0 bases from V and 1 base from J, with 10 bases between. The CDR3 runs 14 residues. Germline CDR1 DFQATT, CDR2 SNEGSKA (reference sequence). The CDR3 sequence is CSARDTQKSYEQYF. The CDR3 DNA is TGCAGTGCTAGAGATACCCAGAAATCCTACGAGCAGTACTTC.

This rearrangement joins TRBV6-1 to TRBJ2-7; TRBD2 matches 10 bases. This CDR3 is 18 amino acids long. CDR1 and CDR2 (germline): MNHNS, SASEGT. V lost 3 bases and J lost 0; bases outside the gene matches: 11. CDR3 coding DNA: TGTGCCAGCAGTGATCTCCCTCCAGGACTAGCGGACTCCTACGAGCAGTACTTC. Translation gives CASSDLPPGLADSYEQYF.

This chain joins TRBV5-1 and TRBJ2-5; 9 positions match TRBD2. Germline V CDR1 and CDR2: SGHRS, YFSETQ. The CDR3 consists of 14 residues. V shed 7 bases, J shed 4 bases, and the junction held 8 bases outside the gene matches. The chain's CDR3 is CASRISGRGETQYF. As DNA, the CDR3 is TGCGCCAGCCGCATTAGCGGGAGAGGAGAGACCCAGTACTTC. Combining the CDR3 with reference TRBV5-1 and TRBJ2-5 gives the whole variable domain KAGVTQTPRYLIKTRGQQVTLSCSPISGHRSVSWYQQTPGQGLQFLFEYFSETQRNKGNFPGRFSGRQFSNSRSEMNVSTLELGDSALYLCASRISGRGETQYFGPGTRLLVL.

V is TRBV6-1 and J is TRBJ2-1, with 7 positions matching TRBD1. Germline V gene sequence: CDR1 MNHNS, CDR2 SASEGT. CDR3 length: 13 residues. V shed 7 bases and J 3 bases; nucleotides not matched to a gene: 3. The CDR3 region is CASTRDSYNEQFF. CDR3 nucleotide sequence: TGTGCCAGCACCCGGGACAGCTACAATGAGCAGTTCTTC.